This T cell receptor (beta chain) was sequenced for a study of cytomegalovirus exposure and HLA in healthy donors. Background on the study: In an earlier analysis, 95 million to 140 million unique TCR beta sequences were found from 150 million to 200 million T cells. Early released data had about 85 million unique TCRs, all coming from HLA-typed donors.

PCR amplification relied on 60 Vbeta primers (plus 13 Jbeta primers). Using immunoSEQ multiplex PCR, the repertoire was profiled, and TCRdb retains in-frame clones only, with some absent. The sample shows some 100,000 clones, around three quarters of them seen only once. Germline loops: CDR1 SGHDN, CDR2 FVKESK. V lost 6 bases to trimming and J lost 7 bases, with 16 bases between them. The CDR3 runs 13 residues. As to this clone: Its antigen is undetermined.

Study findings and constraints: Among the sequence variants, a highly shared cluster was likely an artifact of sequencing. Looking again later, the authors saw that most CMV-associated TCR beta chains seemed HLA-restricted.

Sequenced input: PBMCs. This chain links TRBV14 with TRBJ2-7; a possible D gene is TRBD2 (6 bases). This TCR came from a man between 50 and 59 years old in good health and CMV-seropositive. The CDR3 protein is CASSPQGRGEQYF. The DNA of the CDR3 is TGTGCCAGCAGTCCGCAGGGCCGGGGGGAGCAGTACTTC.